The next 9 T cell receptor beta chains were all read from a single sample in a study of shared clonotypes between healthy human individuals (dated by TCRdb to about 2020). Library generation was performed with the immunoSEQ multiplex PCR assay. TCRdb provides this immuneACCESS table in a form limited to in-frame rearrangements. Some clones are lacking; in checked studies, under half of them reflect an unresolved V gene, and why the rest are absent is not known. For this sample the table gives a few million clones, of which about 92% were detected only once. Clones ranked in the top ten supply around 0.15% of the sample. The source material was naive CD4+ T cells sorted from blood. Interpreted using the paper, the cell subset or site label stands for: CD45RA+ positively selected. Receptor source: a man between 18 and 35 years old in good health.

This clone was recorded only once. The CDR3: CASSRQGGNSPLHF. The CDR3 nucleotides read TGTGCCAGTAGTCGACAGGGGGGTAATTCACCCCTCCACTTT. The rearrangement links TRBV19 to TRBJ1-6; 9 bases agree with TRBD1. Trimming cost V 5 bases and J 6 bases; bases outside gene matches: 2. CDR3 length: 14 amino acids. The germline V gene has CDR1 LNHDA and CDR2 SQIVND (reference sequence).

The gene calls are TRBV19 and TRBJ1-4; 8 nucleotides align to TRBD1. V lost 5 bases to trimming and J lost 7 bases; unmatched junction nucleotides: 6. The CDR3 extends over 14 amino acids. CDR1 and CDR2 (germline): LNHDA, SQIVND (reference sequence). CDR3 nucleotide sequence: TGTGCCAGTAGTCCTCAGGGGGCTGTTGAAAAACTGTTTTTT. As protein: CASSPQGAVEKLFF.

The chain joins TRBV5-1 to TRBJ2-7, with 10 bases identical to TRBD1. V lost 4 bases to trimming and J lost 7 bases; unmatched junction nucleotides: 8. The germline gives CDR1 SGHRS, CDR2 YFSETQ. The CDR3 loop spans 14 amino acids. CDR3 in DNA: TGCGCCAGCAGCCTCGGGGACAGGGGAAAAGAGCAGTACTTC. This sequence encodes CASSLGDRGKEQYF.

This clone was detected once. The rearrangement uses TRBV4-2 and TRBJ2-7, with D possibly being TRBD1 or TRBD2 (5 bases each). The germline V and J ends were trimmed by 4 bases and 0 bases, with 10 bases remaining between them. Germline assignment: CDR1 LGHNA and CDR2 YNFKEQ. The CDR3 is 14 residues long. In DNA, the CDR3 is TGTGCCAGCAGCCGGGACGGAGACTCCTACGAGCAGTACTTC. This encodes CASSRDGDSYEQYF.

The J gene is TRBJ2-7, the V gene TRBV27, with 10 nucleotides matching TRBD1. The CDR3 is 15 residues long. Germline values: CDR1 MNHEY, CDR2 SMNVEV (reference sequence). V dropped 6 bases and J dropped 0; count of bases not matched to a gene: 5. This CDR3 reads CASRRQGAISYEQYF. CDR3 DNA: TGTGCCAGCAGGAGACAGGGGGCGATCTCCTACGAGCAGTACTTC.

This chain uses TRBV7-8 with TRBJ2-1, with D perhaps TRBD2 (5 bases). V lost 2 bases to trimming and J lost 6 bases, with 11 bases between them. Looked up from germline, CDR1 is SGHVS and CDR2 is FQNEAQ. CDR3 size: 14 residues. Here the CDR3 reads CASSLREQSNEQFF. The CDR3 DNA follows: TGTGCCAGCAGCTTACGGGAACAAAGCAATGAGCAGTTCTTC.

The V and J genes are TRBV30 and TRBJ1-3; weak D call: TRBD1 (5 bases). This CDR3 spans 17 amino acids. V dropped 3 bases and J dropped 0 bases, with 18 bases sitting between them. Per germline, CDR1 GTSNPN and CDR2 SVGIG (reference sequence). In DNA, the CDR3 is TGTGCCTGGAGAGCATTCAGGACCAGGGACTCTGGAAACACCATATATTTT. Translated, it gives CAWRAFRTRDSGNTIYF. Full variable domain (remainder filled in from reference TRBV30 and TRBJ1-3): SQTIHQWPATLVQPVGSPLSLECTVEGTSNPNLYWYRQAAGRGLQLLFYSVGIGQISSEVPQNLSASRPQDRQFILSSKKLLLSDSGFYLCAWRAFRTRDSGNTIYFGEGSWLTVV.

The gene calls are TRBV6-6 and TRBJ1-5; unclear D gene. The CDR3 runs 14 residues. Germline V gene sequence: CDR1 MNHNY, CDR2 SVGAGI (reference sequence). Trimming pared 6 bases from V and 3 bases from J, leaving 12 bases between. Written as DNA, the CDR3 is TGTGCCAGCAGCCTAACGGGAGACAATCAGCCCCAGCATTTT. Its translation is CASSLTGDNQPQHF.

The chain carries TRBV5-6 and TRBJ2-3; 10 bases fit TRBD2. The CDR3 extends over 16 amino acids. V lost 3 bases to trimming and J lost 11 bases; unmatched junction nucleotides: 15. Per the germline V gene, CDR1 is SGHDT and CDR2 is YYEEEE. This CDR3 is CASSWSGTSDSGMQYF. CDR3 coding DNA: TGTGCCAGCAGCTGGTCCGGGACTAGCGATTCTGGTATGCAGTATTTT. The full variable domain, in which reference TRBV5-6 and TRBJ2-3 provide the parts outside the CDR3, is DAGVTQSPTHLIKTRGQQVTLRCSPKSGHDTVSWYQQALGQGPQFIFQYYEEEERQRGNFPDRFSGHQFPNYSSELNVNALLLGDSALYLCASSWSGTSDSGMQYFGPGTRLTVL.